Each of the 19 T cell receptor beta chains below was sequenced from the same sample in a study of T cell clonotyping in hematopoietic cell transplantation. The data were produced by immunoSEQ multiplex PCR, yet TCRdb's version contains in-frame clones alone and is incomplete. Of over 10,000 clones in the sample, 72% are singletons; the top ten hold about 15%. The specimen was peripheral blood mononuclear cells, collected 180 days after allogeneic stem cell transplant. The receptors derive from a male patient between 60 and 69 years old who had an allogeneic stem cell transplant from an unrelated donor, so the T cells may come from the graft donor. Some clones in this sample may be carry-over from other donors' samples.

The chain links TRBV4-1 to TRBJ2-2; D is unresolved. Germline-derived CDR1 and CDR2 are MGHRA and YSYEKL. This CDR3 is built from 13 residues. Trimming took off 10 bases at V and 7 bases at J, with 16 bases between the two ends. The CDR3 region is CATMSSRGGELFF. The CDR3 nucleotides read TGCGCCACCATGTCGAGTCGTGGCGGGGAGCTGTTTTTT.

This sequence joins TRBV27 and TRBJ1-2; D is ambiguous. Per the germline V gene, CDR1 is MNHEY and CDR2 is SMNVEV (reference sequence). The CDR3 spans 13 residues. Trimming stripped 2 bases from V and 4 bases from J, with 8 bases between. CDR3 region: CASSLGTSYGYTF. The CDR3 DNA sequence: TGTGCCAGCAGTTTAGGAACCTCCTATGGCTACACCTTC.

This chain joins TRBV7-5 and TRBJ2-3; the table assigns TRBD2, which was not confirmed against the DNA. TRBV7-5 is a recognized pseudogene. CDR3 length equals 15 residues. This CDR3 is CARSPSGGYTDTQYF. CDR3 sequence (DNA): TGTGCCAGAAGCCCTAGCGGGGGTTACACAGATACGCAGTATTTT.

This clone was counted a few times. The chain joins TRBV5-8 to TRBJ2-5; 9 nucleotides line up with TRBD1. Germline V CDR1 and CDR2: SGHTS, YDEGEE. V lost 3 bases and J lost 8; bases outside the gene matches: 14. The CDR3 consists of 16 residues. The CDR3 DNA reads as TGTGCCAGCAGCTCCCCCGGGACAGGGACCAAGAGAACCCAGTACTTC. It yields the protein CASSSPGTGTKRTQYF.

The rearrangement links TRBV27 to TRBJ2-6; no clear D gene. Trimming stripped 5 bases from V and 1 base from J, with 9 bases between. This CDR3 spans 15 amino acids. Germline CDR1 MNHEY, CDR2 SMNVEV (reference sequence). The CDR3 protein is CASSPDGSGANVLTF. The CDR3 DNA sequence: TGTGCCAGCAGTCCAGACGGATCTGGGGCCAACGTCCTGACTTTC.

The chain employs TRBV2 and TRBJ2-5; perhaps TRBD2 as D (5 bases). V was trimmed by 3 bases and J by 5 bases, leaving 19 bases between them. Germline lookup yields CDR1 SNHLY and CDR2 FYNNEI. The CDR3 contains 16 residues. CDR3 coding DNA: TGTGCCAGCAGTGATAACGGGAATGTGGGTCTGGAGACCCAGTACTTC. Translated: CASSDNGNVGLETQYF. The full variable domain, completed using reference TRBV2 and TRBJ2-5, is EPEVTQTPSHQVTQMGQEVILRCVPISNHLYFYWYRQILGQKVEFLVSFYNNEISEKSEIFDDQFSVERPDGSNFTLKIRSTKLEDSAMYFCASSDNGNVGLETQYFGPGTRLLVL.

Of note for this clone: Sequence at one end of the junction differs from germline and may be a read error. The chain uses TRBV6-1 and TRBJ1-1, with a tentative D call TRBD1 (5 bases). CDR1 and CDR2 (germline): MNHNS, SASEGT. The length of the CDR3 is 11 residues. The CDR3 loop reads CASRGTGPQVF. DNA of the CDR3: TGTGCCAGCAGGGGAACAGGTCCCCAGGTCTTT.

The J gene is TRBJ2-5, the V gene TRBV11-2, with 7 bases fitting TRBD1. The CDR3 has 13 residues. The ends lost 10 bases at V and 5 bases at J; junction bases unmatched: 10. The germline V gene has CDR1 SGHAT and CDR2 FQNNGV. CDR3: CATSAGGLETQYF. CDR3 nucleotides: TGTGCCACCTCGGCAGGGGGTCTGGAGACCCAGTACTTC.

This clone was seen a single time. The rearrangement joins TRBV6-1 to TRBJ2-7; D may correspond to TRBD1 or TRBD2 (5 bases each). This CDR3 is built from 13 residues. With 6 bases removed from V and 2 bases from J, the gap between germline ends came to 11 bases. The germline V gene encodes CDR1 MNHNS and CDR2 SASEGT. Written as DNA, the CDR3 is TGTGCCAGCAGCGTTGGGACCACCTACGAGCAGTACTTC. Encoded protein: CASSVGTTYEQYF.

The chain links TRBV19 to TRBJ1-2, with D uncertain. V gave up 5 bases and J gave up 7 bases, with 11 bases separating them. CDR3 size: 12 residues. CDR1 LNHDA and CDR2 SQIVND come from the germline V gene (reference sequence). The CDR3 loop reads CASSLDVGGYTF. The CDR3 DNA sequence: TGTGCCAGTAGTTTGGACGTCGGTGGCTACACCTTC.

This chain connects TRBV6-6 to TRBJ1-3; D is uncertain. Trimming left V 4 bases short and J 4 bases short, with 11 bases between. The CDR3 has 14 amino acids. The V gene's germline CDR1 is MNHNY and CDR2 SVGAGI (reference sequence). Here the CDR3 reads CASSSSSQGNTIYF. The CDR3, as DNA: TGTGCCAGCAGTTCCTCTTCTCAGGGAAACACCATATATTTT.

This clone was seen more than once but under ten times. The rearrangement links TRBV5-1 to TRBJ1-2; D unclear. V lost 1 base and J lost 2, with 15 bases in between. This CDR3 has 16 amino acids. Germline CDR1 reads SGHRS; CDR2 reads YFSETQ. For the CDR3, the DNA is TGCGCCAGCAGCTTGTCCGAGGGATTGGGAAACTATGGCTACACCTTC. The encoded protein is CASSLSEGLGNYGYTF.

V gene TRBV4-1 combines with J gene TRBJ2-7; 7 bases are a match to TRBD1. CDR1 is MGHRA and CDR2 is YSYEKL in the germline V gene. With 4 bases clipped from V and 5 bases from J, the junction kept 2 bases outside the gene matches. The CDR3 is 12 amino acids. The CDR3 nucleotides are TGCGCCAGCAGCCCGGGGACAGACGAGCAGTACTTC. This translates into CASSPGTDEQYF.

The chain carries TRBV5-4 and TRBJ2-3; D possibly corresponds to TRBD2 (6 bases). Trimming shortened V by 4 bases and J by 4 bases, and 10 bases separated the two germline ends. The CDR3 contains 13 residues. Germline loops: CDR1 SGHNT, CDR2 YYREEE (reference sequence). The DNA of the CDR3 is TGTGCCAGCAGCCCTGGGGGGTCAGATACGCAGTATTTT. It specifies CASSPGGSDTQYF. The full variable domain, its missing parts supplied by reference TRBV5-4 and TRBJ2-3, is ETGVTQSPTHLIKTRGQQVTLRCSSQSGHNTVSWYQQALGQGPQFIFQYYREEENGRGNFPPRFSGLQFPNYSSELNVNALELDDSALYLCASSPGGSDTQYFGPGTRLTVL.

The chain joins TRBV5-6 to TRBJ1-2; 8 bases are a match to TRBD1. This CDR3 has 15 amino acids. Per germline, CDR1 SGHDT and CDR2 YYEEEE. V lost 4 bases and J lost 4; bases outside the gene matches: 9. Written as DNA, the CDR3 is TGTGCCAGCAGCGTTACAGGGGGTAGTGGCTATGGCTACACCTTC. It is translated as CASSVTGGSGYGYTF.

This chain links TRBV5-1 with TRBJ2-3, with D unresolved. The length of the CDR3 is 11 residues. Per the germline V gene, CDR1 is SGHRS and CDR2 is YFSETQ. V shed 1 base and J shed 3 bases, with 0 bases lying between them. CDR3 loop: CASSLTDTQYF. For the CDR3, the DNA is TGCGCCAGCAGCTTGACAGATACGCAGTATTTT.

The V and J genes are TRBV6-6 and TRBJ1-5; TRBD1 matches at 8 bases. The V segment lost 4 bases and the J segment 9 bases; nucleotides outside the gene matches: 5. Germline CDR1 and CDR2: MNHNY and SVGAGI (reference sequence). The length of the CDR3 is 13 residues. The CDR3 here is CASSSDRVRPQHF. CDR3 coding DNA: TGTGCCAGCAGTTCGGACAGGGTAAGGCCCCAGCATTTT.

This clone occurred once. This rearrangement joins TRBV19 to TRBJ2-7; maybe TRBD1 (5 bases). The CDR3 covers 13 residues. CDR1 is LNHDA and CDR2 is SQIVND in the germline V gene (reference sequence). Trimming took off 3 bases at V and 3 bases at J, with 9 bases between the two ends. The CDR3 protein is CASSMDRGYEQYF. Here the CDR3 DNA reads TGTGCCAGTAGTATGGATAGGGGCTACGAGCAGTACTTC.

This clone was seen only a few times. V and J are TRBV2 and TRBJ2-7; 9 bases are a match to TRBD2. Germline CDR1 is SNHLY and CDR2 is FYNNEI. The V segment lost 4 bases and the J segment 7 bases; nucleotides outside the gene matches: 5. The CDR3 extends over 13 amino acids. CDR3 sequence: CASSVVAGGEQYF. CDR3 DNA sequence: TGTGCCAGCAGTGTGGTGGCGGGAGGGGAGCAGTACTTC. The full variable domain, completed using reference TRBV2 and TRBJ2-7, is EPEVTQTPSHQVTQMGQEVILRCVPISNHLYFYWYRQILGQKVEFLVSFYNNEISEKSEIFDDQFSVERPDGSNFTLKIRSTKLEDSAMYFCASSVVAGGEQYFGPGTRLTVT.